A single sample is the source of the 8 T cell receptor beta chains below, sequenced in a study of blood T cell repertoires in COVID-19. Here immunoSEQ multiplex PCR was the method, and the copy in TCRdb shows in-frame clones only, minus some. Among roughly 230,000 clones listed, roughly 85% were seen once. The sequencing sample was made of peripheral blood. The receptor source for this set is a woman older than 75 with acute or convalescent COVID-19.

This chain links TRBV6-6 with TRBJ2-3, with 7 nucleotides matching TRBD2. This CDR3 region has 14 residues. Germline CDR1 MNHNY, CDR2 SVGAGI (reference sequence). J lost 0 bases, V lost 10 bases, and 7 bases had no gene match. In nucleotides, the CDR3 is TGTGCCACTATCCGGGGGGTTAGCACAGATACGCAGTATTTT. Protein: CATIRGVSTDTQYF.

This clone occurred a few times. The rearrangement joins TRBV4-1 to TRBJ2-2, with TRBD2 identical over 7 bases. Unmatched junction bases numbered 3, after V lost 2 bases and J lost 0 bases. Germline CDR1 is MGHRA and CDR2 is YSYEKL. CDR3 length: 16 residues. The CDR3 sequence is CASSQRLAANTGELFF. The CDR3 DNA reads as TGCGCCAGCAGCCAAAGACTAGCTGCGAACACCGGGGAGCTGTTTTTT.

V and J are TRBV7-6 and TRBJ2-1; 8 bases align to TRBD1. The CDR3 loop spans 15 amino acids. Germline-derived CDR1 and CDR2 are SGHVS and FNYEAQ. V dropped 5 bases and J dropped 3; count of bases not matched to a gene: 6. The CDR3 nucleotides read TGTGCCAGCAGCAGGGGACAGGCGAACTACAATGAGCAGTTCTTC. It yields the protein CASSRGQANYNEQFF. The full variable domain, completed using reference TRBV7-6 and TRBJ2-1, is GAGVSQSPRYKVTKRGQDVALRCDPISGHVSLYWYRQALGQGPEFLTYFNYEAQQDKSGLPNDRFSAERPEGSISTLTIQRTEQRDSAMYRCASSRGQANYNEQFFGPGTRLTVL.

This rearrangement joins TRBV19 to TRBJ1-5; TRBD1 might be the D (6 bases). V was trimmed by 0 bases and J by 1 base, leaving 10 bases between them. CDR3 length equals 16 residues. CDR1 is LNHDA, CDR2 SQIVND, per germline (reference sequence). CDR3 sequence: CASSIDRTVSNQPQHF. Written as DNA, the CDR3 is TGTGCCAGTAGTATAGATAGGACAGTCAGCAATCAGCCCCAGCATTTT.

The chain uses TRBV5-4 and TRBJ2-1; tentatively, D is TRBD2 (5 bases). CDR1 is SGHNT, CDR2 YYREEE, per germline (reference sequence). V was clipped by 1 base and J by 4 bases, with 12 bases between them. The CDR3 sequence is 15 residues long. The DNA for the CDR3 is TGTGCCAGCAGCTTGAACCCAACGGGGTACAATGAGCAGTTCTTC. Amino acids: CASSLNPTGYNEQFF.

This clone was recorded only once. The rearrangement joins TRBV7-2 to TRBJ1-2, with 10 bases matching TRBD1. The CDR3 spans 18 residues. V shed 5 bases and J 4 bases; nucleotides not matched to a gene: 16. Looked up from germline, CDR1 is SGHTA and CDR2 is FQGNSA. As DNA, the CDR3 is TGTGCCAGCAGCGGACAGCGGGACAGGGGCACCTCTCCCTATGGCTACACCTTC. As protein: CASSGQRDRGTSPYGYTF. Complete variable domain (other parts from reference TRBV7-2 and TRBJ1-2): GAGVSQSPSNKVTEKGKDVELRCDPISGHTALYWYRQSLGQGLEFLIYFQGNSAPDKSGLPSDRFSAERTGGSVSTLTIQRTQQEDSAVYLCASSGQRDRGTSPYGYTFGSGTRLTVV.

The chain joins TRBV28 to TRBJ1-2, with 10 bases identical to TRBD1. V gave up 4 bases and J gave up 6 bases; unmatched junction bases: 5. The CDR3 runs to 14 residues. The germline gives CDR1 MDHEN, CDR2 SYDVKM. The CDR3 DNA sequence: TGTGCCAGCAGTTCCGGGACAGGGGTCCATGGCTACACCTTC. Residues: CASSSGTGVHGYTF.

This clone was seen only once. The chain couples TRBV29-1 to TRBJ2-4; 12 nucleotides line up with TRBD2. There are 15 residues in the CDR3. The V gene's germline CDR1 is SQVTM and CDR2 ANQGSEA. CDR3 amino acids: CSYALAGGTSDIQYF. CDR3 nucleotides: TGCAGTTACGCCCTAGCGGGGGGGACCAGTGACATTCAGTACTTC.